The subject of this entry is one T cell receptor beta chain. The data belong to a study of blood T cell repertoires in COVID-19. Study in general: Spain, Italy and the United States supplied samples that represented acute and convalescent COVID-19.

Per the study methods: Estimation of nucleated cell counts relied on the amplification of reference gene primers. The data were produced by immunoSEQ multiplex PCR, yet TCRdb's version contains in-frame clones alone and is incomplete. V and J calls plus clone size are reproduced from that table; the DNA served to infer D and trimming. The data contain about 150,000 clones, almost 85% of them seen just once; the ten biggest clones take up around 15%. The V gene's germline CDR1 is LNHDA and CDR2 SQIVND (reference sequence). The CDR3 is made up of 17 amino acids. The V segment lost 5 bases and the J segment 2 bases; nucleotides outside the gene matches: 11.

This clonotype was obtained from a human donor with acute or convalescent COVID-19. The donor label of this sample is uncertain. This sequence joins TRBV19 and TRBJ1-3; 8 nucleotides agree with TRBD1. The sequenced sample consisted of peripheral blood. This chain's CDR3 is CASSFRTGRTAGNTIYF. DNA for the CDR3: TGTGCCAGTAGTTTTAGGACAGGGCGAACAGCTGGAAACACCATATATTTT.